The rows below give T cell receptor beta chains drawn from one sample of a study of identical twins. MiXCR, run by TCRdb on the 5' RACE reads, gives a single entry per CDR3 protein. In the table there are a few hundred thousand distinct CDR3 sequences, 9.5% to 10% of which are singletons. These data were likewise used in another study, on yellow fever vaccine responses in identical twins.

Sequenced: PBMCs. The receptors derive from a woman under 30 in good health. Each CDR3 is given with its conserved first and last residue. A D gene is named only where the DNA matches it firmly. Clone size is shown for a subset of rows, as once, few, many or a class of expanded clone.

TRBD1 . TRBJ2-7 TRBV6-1 TGTGCCAGCAGTGCCCGGGACAGGGGCGCCTACGAGCAGTACTTC CASSARDRGAYEQYF
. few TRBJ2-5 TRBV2 TGTGCCAGCAGTGACGGGCAGTACCAAGAGACCCAGTACTTC CASSDGQYQETQYF
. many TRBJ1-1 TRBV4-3 TGCGCCAGCAGCCAAGATTGGACAGCATTGAACACTGAAGCTTTCTTT CASSQDWTALNTEAFF
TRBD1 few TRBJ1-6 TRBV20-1 TGCAGTGCTAGGCGGACAGGGAATTCACCCCTCCACTTT CSARRTGNSPLHF
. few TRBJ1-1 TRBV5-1 TGCGCCAGCAGCTTCCTCTCGGGGGCGGACACTGAAGCTTTCTTT CASSFLSGADTEAFF
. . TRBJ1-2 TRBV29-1 TGCAGCGTTGATACGGGCTATGGCTACACCTTC CSVDTGYGYTF
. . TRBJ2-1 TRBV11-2 TGTGCCAGCAGCTTAGATTCTATTTTTACGATGGGTGAGCAGTTCTTC CASSLDSIFTMGEQFF
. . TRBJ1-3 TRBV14 TGTGCCAGCAGCCAAGATCCAGGGCTTTATGGAAACACCATATATTTT CASSQDPGLYGNTIYF
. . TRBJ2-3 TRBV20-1 TGCAGTTTCCGGGGCCTACTTCACCAGCCCACAGATACGCAGTATTTT CSFRGLLHQPTDTQYF
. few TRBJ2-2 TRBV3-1 TGTGCCAGCAGCCAAGGACTCAGGGGCACCGGGGAGCTGTTTTTT CASSQGLRGTGELFF
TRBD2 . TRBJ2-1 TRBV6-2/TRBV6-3 TGTGCCAGCAATTACCGGGCTAGCGGGAGTGAGGATGAGCAGTTCTTC CASNYRASGSEDEQFF
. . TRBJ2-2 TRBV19 TGTGCCAGTAGTAGACCGCAGGGGACGAACACCGGGGAGCTGTTTTTT CASSRPQGTNTGELFF
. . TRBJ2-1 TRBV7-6 TGTGCCAGCAGCTTCTTTAGGGTCCCCTCCTACAATGAGCAGTTCTTC CASSFFRVPSYNEQFF
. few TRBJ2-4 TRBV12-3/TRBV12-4 TGTGCCAGCAGTTTAGGCGACATCTCCAAAAACATTCAGTACTTC CASSLGDISKNIQYF
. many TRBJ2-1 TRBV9 TGTGCCAGCAGCTCGGGTAGGGGATCCTACAATGAGCAGTTCTTC CASSSGRGSYNEQFF
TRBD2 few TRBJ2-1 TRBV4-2 TGTGCCAGCAGCTTACCCGGGACTAGCGGAGAAGACGAGCAGTTCTTC CASSLPGTSGEDEQFF
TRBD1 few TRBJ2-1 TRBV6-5 TGTGCCAGCAGTTATGGACAGGAGCGATCCTACAATGAGCAGTTCTTC CASSYGQERSYNEQFF
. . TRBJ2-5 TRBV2 TGTGCCAGCAGTAAACGTCCAGAGACCCAGTACTTC CASSKRPETQYF
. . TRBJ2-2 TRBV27 TGTGCCAGCAAGGGGGGATTCACCGGGGAGCTGTTTTTT CASKGGFTGELFF
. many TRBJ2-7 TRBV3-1 TGTGCCAGCAGACAACTCAGCTCCTACGAGCAGTACTTC CASRQLSSYEQYF
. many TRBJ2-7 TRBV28 TGTGCCAGCAGTTCCCTCGGTGGAGAAATGGACTACGAGCAGTACTTC CASSSLGGEMDYEQYF
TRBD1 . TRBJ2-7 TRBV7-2 TGTGCCAGCAGCTCTCAACCGGGACAGAAGGTCTACGAGCAGTACTTC CASSSQPGQKVYEQYF
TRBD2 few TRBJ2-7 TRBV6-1 TGTGCCAGCGGTATAGCGGGGGCTCTGGACCAGCAGTACTTC CASGIAGALDQQYF
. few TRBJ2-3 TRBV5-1 TGCGCCAGCAGCTTTGGGGGCTTGGATACGCAGTATTTT CASSFGGLDTQYF
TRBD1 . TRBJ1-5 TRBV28 TGTGCCAGCAGTCCACCGGACAGGGGGGCTTTTCAGCCCCAGCATTTT CASSPPDRGAFQPQHF
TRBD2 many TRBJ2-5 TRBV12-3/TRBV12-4 TGTGCCAGCAGTTTAACTAGCGGGGGAGGAACCCAGTACTTC CASSLTSGGGTQYF
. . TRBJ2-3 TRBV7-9 TGTGCCAGCAGCTTAGCGGCAGGGAGCCAGGGCACAGATACGCAGTATTTT CASSLAAGSQGTDTQYF
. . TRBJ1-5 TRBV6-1 TGTGCCAGCAGGGGAAGGAGCAATCAGCCCCAGCATTTT CASRGRSNQPQHF
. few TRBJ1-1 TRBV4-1 TGCGCCAGCAGCCCCACCCGAGAGGGCTTAGCTTTCTTT CASSPTREGLAFF
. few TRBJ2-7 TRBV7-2 TGTGCCAGCAGATTGACAGGAAGCTCCTACGAGCAGTACTTC CASRLTGSSYEQYF
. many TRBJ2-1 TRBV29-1 TGCAGCGTTCGGCAGGTCTACAATGAGCAGTTCTTC CSVRQVYNEQFF
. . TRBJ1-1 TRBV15 TGTGCCACCAGCAGAGATAGTCCTGAAGCTTTCTTT CATSRDSPEAFF
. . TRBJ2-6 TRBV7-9 TGTGCCAGCGACCTTATATCTGGGGCCAACGTCCTGACTTTC CASDLISGANVLTF
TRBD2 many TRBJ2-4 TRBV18 TGTGCCAGCTCACCAACTACTAGCGGAAACATTCAGTACTTC CASSPTTSGNIQYF
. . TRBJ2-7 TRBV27 TGTGCCAGCAGTTTACCCGCTAACGAGCAGTACTTC CASSLPANEQYF
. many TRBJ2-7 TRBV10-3 TGTGCCATCAGTGAGTTCCCTATTGAGCAGTACTTC CAISEFPIEQYF
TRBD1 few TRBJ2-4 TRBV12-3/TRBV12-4 TGTGCCAGCAGTACCCGGACAGGGGGAAACATTCAGTACTTC CASSTRTGGNIQYF
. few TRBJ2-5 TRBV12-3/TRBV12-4 TGTGCCAGCAGCCAGGGTCATCAAGAGACCCAGTACTTC CASSQGHQETQYF
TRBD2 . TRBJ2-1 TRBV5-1 TGCGCCAGCACCCCACCGGGACTAGCGCAAAATGAGCAGTTCTTC CASTPPGLAQNEQFF
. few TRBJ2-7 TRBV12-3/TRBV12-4 TGTGCCAGCAGTTTCGGTAGTAAAATCTACGAGCAGTACTTC CASSFGSKIYEQYF
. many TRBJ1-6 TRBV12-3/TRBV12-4 TGTGCCAGCAGTTCACCCCTCTCGTGGGGCGACTCACCCCTCCACTTT CASSSPLSWGDSPLHF
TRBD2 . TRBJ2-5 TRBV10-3 TGTGCCATCAGCCCTCTAGCGGGGGGTCAAGAGACCCAGTACTTC CAISPLAGGQETQYF
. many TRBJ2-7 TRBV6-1 TGTGCCAGCAAAGATCGCGGCGCTTCCTACGAGCAGTACTTC CASKDRGASYEQYF
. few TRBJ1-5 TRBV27 TGTGCCAGCAGTTTCTTCGGGAGGGATCAGCCCCAGCATTTT CASSFFGRDQPQHF
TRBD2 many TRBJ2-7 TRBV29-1 TGCAGCGTCGTCTTAGCGGGAGTTCCCTACGAGCAGTACTTC CSVVLAGVPYEQYF
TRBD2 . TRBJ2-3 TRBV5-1 TGCGCCAGCAGCCCCGGACTAGCCCCGGTGGATACGCAGTATTTT CASSPGLAPVDTQYF
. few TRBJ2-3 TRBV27 TGTGCCAGCAGTTTAATAGAGTCAGATACGCAGTATTTT CASSLIESDTQYF
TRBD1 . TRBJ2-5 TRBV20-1 TGCAGTGCTCAGACAGGGACAGGGGAGACCCAGTACTTC CSAQTGTGETQYF
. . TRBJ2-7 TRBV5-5 TGTGCCAGCAGCTTGAGGGCACTAGGCGGCGAGCAGTACTTC CASSLRALGGEQYF
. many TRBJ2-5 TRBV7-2 TGTGCCAGCAGCTTAGAACGTAGAGGGCAGACCCAGTACTTC CASSLERRGQTQYF
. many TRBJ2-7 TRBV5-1 TGCGCCAGCAGCTTGGACGGGGCAGGGTACGAGCAGTACTTC CASSLDGAGYEQYF
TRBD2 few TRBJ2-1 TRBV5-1 TGCGCCAGCAGCTTCTTAGCGGGAAGCACCTACAATGAGCAGTTCTTC CASSFLAGSTYNEQFF
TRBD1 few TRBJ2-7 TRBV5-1 TGCGCCAGCAGCCCGGACAGGGCGATCAACGAGCAGTACTTC CASSPDRAINEQYF